Sequencing of this T cell receptor beta chain was carried out in a study of blood T cell repertoires in COVID-19. Across the whole study: Researchers got acute and convalescent COVID-19 samples from the United States, Italy and Spain. PBMCs, B-cell-depleted T cells, or T cells were the source of the cDNA or gDNA that made up the material.

Trimming shortened V by 4 bases and J by 2 bases, and 10 bases separated the two germline ends. Per the germline V gene, CDR1 is LGHDT and CDR2 is YNNKEL (reference sequence). The CDR3 totals 14 residues. A single count supports this clone. Per the original methods: Using reference gene primer amplification, nucleated cell counts were estimated. TCRdb's copy holds only in-frame clones and misses some; the assay was immunoSEQ multiplex PCR. The V and J calls and the clone size are those of that table, but D and trimming were determined from the DNA. The data show 60,000 to 90,000 clones, approximately 82% seen once.

The source material was peripheral blood. V gene TRBV3-1 (or the pseudogene TRBV3-2) combines with J gene TRBJ2-3; D unresolved. This clonotype originated in a woman aged 45-59 years with acute or convalescent COVID-19. The CDR3 sequence: CASSPPQYTDTQYF. The CDR3 DNA reads TGTGCCAGCAGCCCCCCTCAGTACACAGATACGCAGTATTTT.